This T cell receptor beta chain derives from a study of blood T cell repertoires in COVID-19. Using immunoSEQ multiplex PCR, the repertoire was profiled, and TCRdb retains in-frame clones only, with some absent. The table has roughly 100,000 clones, around 80% seen once; the top ten hold around a fifth. Trimming stripped 6 bases from V and 0 bases from J, with 15 bases between. Looked up from germline, CDR1 is KGHSH and CDR2 is LQKENI. The CDR3 is made up of 17 amino acids. Sample: peripheral blood. The origin of this receptor is a human donor in a cohort sampled during active COVID-19. The V gene is TRBV18, the J gene TRBJ2-6, with TRBD1 as a possible D gene (6 bases). CDR3 sequence (DNA): TGTGCCAGCTCGGGTCAGGGGCTCCTCTCTGGGGCCAACGTCCTGACTTTC. Protein sequence: CASSGQGLLSGANVLTF.